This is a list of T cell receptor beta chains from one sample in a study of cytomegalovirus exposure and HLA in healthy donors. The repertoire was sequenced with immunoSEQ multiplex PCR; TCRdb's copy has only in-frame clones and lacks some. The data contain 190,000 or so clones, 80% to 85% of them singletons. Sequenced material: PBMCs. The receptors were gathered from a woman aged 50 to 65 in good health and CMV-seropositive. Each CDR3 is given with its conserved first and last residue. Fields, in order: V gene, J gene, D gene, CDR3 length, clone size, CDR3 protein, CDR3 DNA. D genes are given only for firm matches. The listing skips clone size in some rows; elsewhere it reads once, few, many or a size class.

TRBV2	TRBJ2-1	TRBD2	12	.	CASSGTYNEQFF	TGTGCCTCTAGCGGGACCTACAATGAGCAGTTCTTC
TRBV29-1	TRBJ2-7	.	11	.	CSVVLSYEQYF	TGCAGCGTTGTTCTCTCCTACGAGCAGTACTTC
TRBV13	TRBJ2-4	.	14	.	CASSPRATKNSQYF	TGTGCCAGCAGCCCCAGGGCGACCAAAAACAGTCAGTACTTC
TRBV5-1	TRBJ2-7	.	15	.	CASSLGGYSSYEQYF	TGCGCCAGCAGCTTGGGCGGGTACAGCTCCTACGAGCAGTACTTC
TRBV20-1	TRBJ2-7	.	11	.	CSASGSYEQYF	TGCAGTGCTAGCGGGTCCTACGAGCAGTACTTC
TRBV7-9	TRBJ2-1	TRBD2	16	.	CASSLAASGSIYEQFF	TGTGCCAGCAGCTTAGCGGCTAGCGGGAGTATATATGAGCAGTTCTTC
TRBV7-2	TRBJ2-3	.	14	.	CASSLTSGTDTQYF	TGTGCCAGCAGCTTAACTAGTGGAACAGATACGCAGTATTTT
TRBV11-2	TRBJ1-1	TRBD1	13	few	CASSWDRVTEAFF	TGTGCCAGCAGCTGGGACAGGGTCACTGAAGCTTTCTTT
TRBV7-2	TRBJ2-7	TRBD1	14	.	CASSLTQGAGEQYF	TGTGCCAGCAGCTTAACACAGGGGGCCGGCGAGCAGTACTTC
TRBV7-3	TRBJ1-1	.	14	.	CASSFGAGNTEAFF	TGTGCCAGCAGCTTCGGCGCGGGGAACACTGAAGCTTTCTTT
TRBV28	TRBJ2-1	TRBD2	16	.	CASSFPSAGGDNEQFF	TGTGCCAGCAGTTTCCCCTCAGCGGGGGGGGACAATGAGCAGTTCTTC
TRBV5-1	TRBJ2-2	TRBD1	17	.	CASSLARQGANTGELFF	TGCGCCAGCAGCTTGGCTCGACAGGGGGCAAACACCGGGGAGCTGTTTTTT
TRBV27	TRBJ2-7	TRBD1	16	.	CASSRAGTGLTYEQYF	TGTGCCAGCAGTAGAGCCGGGACAGGGCTAACCTACGAGCAGTACTTC
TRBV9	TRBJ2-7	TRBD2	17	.	CASSASSGLAYSYEQYF	TGTGCCAGCAGCGCCTCCTCGGGACTAGCGTACTCCTACGAGCAGTACTTC
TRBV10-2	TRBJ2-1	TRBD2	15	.	CASRPTSGSLHEQFF	TGCGCCAGCAGACCGACTAGCGGGAGTCTCCATGAGCAGTTCTTC
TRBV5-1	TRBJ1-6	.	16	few	CASSLGAGSYNSPLHF	TGCGCCAGCAGCTTGGGTGCGGGGTCCTATAATTCACCCCTCCACTTT
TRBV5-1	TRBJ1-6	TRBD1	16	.	CASSSEGQGFNSPLHF	TGCGCCAGCAGCTCGGAAGGACAGGGGTTTAATTCACCCCTCCACTTT
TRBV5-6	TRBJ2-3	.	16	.	CASSLPPVLPQDTQYF	TGTGCCAGCAGCCTTCCACCTGTCCTCCCCCAGGATACGCAGTATTTT
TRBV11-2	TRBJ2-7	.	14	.	CASSSMSHSYEQYF	TGTGCCAGCAGCTCCATGAGCCATTCCTACGAGCAGTACTTC
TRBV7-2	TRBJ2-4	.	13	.	CASSPHPEGIQYF	TGTGCCAGCAGCCCACATCCCGAGGGCATTCAGTACTTC
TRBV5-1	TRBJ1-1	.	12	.	CASSLGVAEAFF	TGCGCCAGCAGCTTGGGCGTTGCTGAAGCTTTCTTT
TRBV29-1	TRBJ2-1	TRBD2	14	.	CSGDPGLEDNEQFF	TGCAGCGGTGACCCGGGACTAGAAGACAATGAGCAGTTCTTC
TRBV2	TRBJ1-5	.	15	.	CASSDRPYSNQPQHF	TGTGCCAGCAGTGACAGGCCATATAGCAATCAGCCCCAGCATTTT
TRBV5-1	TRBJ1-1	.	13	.	CASSYAENTEAFF	TGCGCCAGCAGCTACGCAGAGAACACTGAAGCTTTCTTT
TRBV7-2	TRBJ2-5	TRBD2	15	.	CASSPPRGGEETQYF	TGTGCCAGCAGCCCCCCGCGGGGGGGGGAGGAGACCCAGTACTTC
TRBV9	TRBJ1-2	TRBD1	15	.	CASSRTGGRDYGYTF	TGTGCCAGCAGCCGAACAGGGGGCAGGGACTATGGCTACACCTTC
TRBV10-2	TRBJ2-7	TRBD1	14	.	CASSPGGPPREQYF	TGCGCCAGCAGCCCAGGGGGCCCCCCACGGGAGCAGTACTTC
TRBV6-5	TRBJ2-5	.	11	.	CASSYEGAQYF	TGTGCCAGCAGTTACGAAGGGGCCCAGTACTTC
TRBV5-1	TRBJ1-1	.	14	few	CASSVTTGNTEAFF	TGCGCCAGCAGCGTAACGACGGGGAACACTGAAGCTTTCTTT
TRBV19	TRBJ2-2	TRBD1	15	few	CASSITGENTGELFF	TGTGCCAGTAGCATCACAGGGGAGAACACCGGGGAGCTGTTTTTT
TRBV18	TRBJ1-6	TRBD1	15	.	CASSPEDRGNSPLHF	TGTGCCAGCTCACCTGAGGACAGGGGGAATTCACCCCTCCACTTT
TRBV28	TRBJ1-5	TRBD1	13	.	CASSETGGQPQHF	TGTGCCAGCAGTGAAACAGGGGGTCAGCCCCAGCATTTT
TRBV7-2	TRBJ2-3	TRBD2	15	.	CASSVLAGGPDTQYF	TGTGCCAGCAGCGTACTAGCGGGAGGGCCAGATACGCAGTATTTT
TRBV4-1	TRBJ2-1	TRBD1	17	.	CASSQEGQVRSYNEQFF	TGCGCCAGCAGCCAAGAAGGACAGGTCCGCTCCTACAATGAGCAGTTCTTC
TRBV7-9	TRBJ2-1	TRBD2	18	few	CSSSSLLLGLAGGNEQFF	TGTTCCAGCAGCTCTTTGTTGTTGGGACTAGCGGGGGGGAATGAGCAGTTCTTC
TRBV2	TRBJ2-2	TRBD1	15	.	CASRDRGKNTGELFF	TGTGCCAGCAGGGACAGGGGGAAGAACACCGGGGAGCTGTTTTTT
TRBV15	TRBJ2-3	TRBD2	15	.	CATSRASGGTDTQYF	TGTGCCACCAGCAGAGCTAGCGGGGGGACAGATACGCAGTATTTT
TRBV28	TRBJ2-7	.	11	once	CASGPSYEQYF	TGTGCCAGCGGGCCCTCCTACGAGCAGTACTTC
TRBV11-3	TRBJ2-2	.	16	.	CASSLGPERSSGELFF	TGTGCCAGCAGCTTAGGGCCGGAGCGTTCGTCCGGGGAGCTGTTTTTT
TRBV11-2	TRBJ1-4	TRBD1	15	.	CASSADGTGYEKLFF	TGTGCCAGCAGCGCGGACGGGACAGGGTATGAAAAACTGTTTTTT
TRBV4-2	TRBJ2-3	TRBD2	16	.	CASRLVAGASTDTQYF	TGTGCCAGCAGGCTTGTAGCGGGAGCGAGCACAGATACGCAGTATTTT
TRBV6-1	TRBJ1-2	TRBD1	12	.	CASSGTAGGYTF	TGTGCCAGCAGCGGGACAGCGGGCGGCTACACCTTC
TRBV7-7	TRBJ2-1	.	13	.	CASSSNQGNEQFF	TGTGCTAGCAGCTCAAACCAGGGAAATGAGCAGTTCTTC
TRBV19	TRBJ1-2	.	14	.	CASSTSRGAYGYTF	TGTGCCAGTAGTACCTCTCGCGGGGCCTATGGCTACACCTTC
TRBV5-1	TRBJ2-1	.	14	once	CASSMGGSYNEQFF	TGCGCCAGCAGCATGGGCGGCTCCTACAATGAGCAGTTCTTC